This is a list of T cell receptor beta chains from one sample in a study of Graves' ophthalmopathy and Graves' hyperthyroidism. TCRdb recomputed calls from the multiplex PCR reads with MiXCR, one row per CDR3 protein. The profile shows 740,000 or so distinct CDR3 sequences, approximately 40% of them singletons. What was sequenced was peripheral blood. The origin of the receptors is an adult man with Graves' ophthalmopathy. Both conserved end residues are part of each CDR3. Fields, in order: clone size, D gene, J gene, V gene, CDR3 protein, CDR3 DNA. The D gene is left open where the match is weak. Rows give clone size only sometimes, using once, few, many, or a class for an expanded clone.

clone size: once; D gene: -; J gene: TRBJ1-1; V gene: TRBV30; CDR3 protein: CAWSVRGDAEAFF; CDR3 DNA: TGTGCCTGGAGTGTACGGGGCGACGCTGAAGCTTTCTTT
clone size: -; D gene: TRBD2; J gene: TRBJ2-7; V gene: TRBV20-1; CDR3 protein: CSAQTSGRNYEQYF; CDR3 DNA: TGCAGTGCTCAGACTAGCGGGAGGAACTACGAGCAGTACTTC
clone size: -; D gene: -; J gene: TRBJ1-1; V gene: TRBV20-1; CDR3 protein: CSASVLDRKYAEAFF; CDR3 DNA: TGCAGTGCCTCAGTACTAGACAGAAAGTACGCTGAAGCTTTCTTT
clone size: -; D gene: -; J gene: TRBJ1-1; V gene: TRBV20-1; CDR3 protein: CSAREGLGTAEAFF; CDR3 DNA: TGCAGTGCTAGAGAAGGATTGGGGACCGCTGAAGCTTTCTTT
clone size: many; D gene: -; J gene: TRBJ1-5; V gene: TRBV24-1; CDR3 protein: CATSDNNQPQHF; CDR3 DNA: TGTGCCACCAGTGACAACAATCAGCCCCAGCATTTT
clone size: many; D gene: -; J gene: TRBJ1-2; V gene: TRBV20-1; CDR3 protein: CSAGGATNYGYTF; CDR3 DNA: TGCAGTGCCGGGGGAGCGACAAACTATGGCTACACCTTC
clone size: -; D gene: -; J gene: TRBJ1-1; V gene: TRBV19; CDR3 protein: CASHPVAGTEAFF; CDR3 DNA: TGTGCCAGCCACCCAGTAGCGGGCACTGAAGCTTTCTTT
clone size: -; D gene: -; J gene: TRBJ2-7; V gene: TRBV24-1; CDR3 protein: CATSDPGEYHEQYF; CDR3 DNA: TGTGCCACCAGTGACCCCGGGGAGTACCACGAGCAGTACTTC
clone size: -; D gene: TRBD2; J gene: TRBJ2-5; V gene: TRBV2; CDR3 protein: CASRASGAQTQYF; CDR3 DNA: TGTGCCAGCAGAGCTAGCGGGGCCCAGACCCAGTACTTC
clone size: -; D gene: -; J gene: TRBJ1-4; V gene: TRBV2; CDR3 protein: CASRSDGSTNEKLFF; CDR3 DNA: TGTGCCAGCAGGTCGGACGGATCAACTAATGAAAAACTGTTTTTT
clone size: many; D gene: TRBD2; J gene: TRBJ2-7; V gene: TRBV7-9; CDR3 protein: CASSWVAGGYEQYF; CDR3 DNA: TGTGCCAGCAGCTGGGTAGCGGGAGGCTACGAGCAGTACTTC
clone size: -; D gene: -; J gene: TRBJ2-5; V gene: TRBV15; CDR3 protein: CATSRDLAWETQYF; CDR3 DNA: TGTGCCACCAGCAGAGATCTAGCGTGGGAGACCCAGTACTTC
clone size: many; D gene: -; J gene: TRBJ2-6; V gene: TRBV5-1; CDR3 protein: CASSLATGAGANVLTF; CDR3 DNA: TGCGCCAGCAGCTTGGCGACGGGGGCCGGGGCCAACGTCCTGACTTTC
clone size: once; D gene: TRBD1; J gene: TRBJ2-7; V gene: TRBV2; CDR3 protein: CASSPRTGTLSYEQYF; CDR3 DNA: TGTGCCAGCTCACCACGGACAGGGACCCTCTCCTACGAGCAGTACTTC
clone size: -; D gene: TRBD2; J gene: TRBJ2-7; V gene: TRBV5-1; CDR3 protein: CASSPNPSGYSYEQYF; CDR3 DNA: TGCGCCAGCAGCCCCAATCCTAGCGGGTATTCCTACGAGCAGTACTTC
clone size: -; D gene: -; J gene: TRBJ1-4; V gene: TRBV2; CDR3 protein: CASSRTGELNEKLFF; CDR3 DNA: TGTGCCAGCAGCCGCACCGGGGAACTTAATGAAAAACTGTTTTTT
clone size: -; D gene: -; J gene: TRBJ2-2; V gene: TRBV19; CDR3 protein: CAVTSWDTGELFF; CDR3 DNA: TGTGCCGTGACTTCGTGGGACACCGGGGAGCTGTTTTTT
clone size: -; D gene: -; J gene: TRBJ1-1; V gene: TRBV9; CDR3 protein: CASGVKMNTEAFF; CDR3 DNA: TGTGCCAGCGGCGTAAAAATGAACACTGAAGCTTTCTTT
clone size: many; D gene: TRBD1; J gene: TRBJ1-5; V gene: TRBV10-3; CDR3 protein: CAISTGQDPNQPQHF; CDR3 DNA: TGTGCCATCAGTACCGGACAGGATCCAAATCAGCCCCAGCATTTT
clone size: many; D gene: -; J gene: TRBJ2-7; V gene: TRBV20-1; CDR3 protein: CSARGRQYSSYEQYF; CDR3 DNA: TGCAGTGCTAGAGGCCGACAGTATAGCTCCTACGAGCAGTACTTC
clone size: many; D gene: TRBD1; J gene: TRBJ2-7; V gene: TRBV2; CDR3 protein: CASSPKQGKFVYEQYF; CDR3 DNA: TGTGCCAGCAGTCCGAAACAGGGGAAATTCGTCTACGAGCAGTACTTC
clone size: many; D gene: -; J gene: TRBJ1-5; V gene: TRBV24-1; CDR3 protein: CASNPAGVGQPQHF; CDR3 DNA: TGTGCCAGCAATCCTGCAGGGGTGGGGCAGCCCCAGCATTTT
clone size: -; D gene: TRBD1; J gene: TRBJ1-2; V gene: TRBV25-1; CDR3 protein: CASSFDLPRQGYYGYTF; CDR3 DNA: TGTGCCAGCAGTTTCGACTTACCCCGACAGGGATACTATGGCTACACCTTC